Given below is one T cell receptor beta chain in context. This sample stems from a study of T cell changes during pregnancy in multiple sclerosis. Produced via immunoSEQ multiplex PCR; TCRdb's table is partial and in-frame only. The sample contains more than 85,000 clones, around nine tenths of which appear only once. CDR1 is SGHTA and CDR2 is FQGNSA in the germline V gene. This CDR3 spans 17 amino acids. V lost 4 bases and J lost 1; bases outside the gene matches: 7. The chain carries TRBV7-2 and TRBJ2-2; 9 positions match TRBD1. Sequenced here: peripheral blood, sampled in the second trimester of pregnancy. This TCR was sampled from a female donor with multiple sclerosis, enrolled in a pregnancy study. Here the CDR3 reads CASSYQTGGLNTGELFF. The CDR3 bases are TGTGCCAGCAGCTATCAAACAGGGGGCTTGAACACCGGGGAGCTGTTTTTT.